The 21 T cell receptor beta chains presented below share a single source sample, sequenced in a study of CD8 T cells in Susac syndrome. An amount of RNA that ranged from roughly 0.5 to 1 ug was reverse transcribed with random hexamers. In TCRdb, the immunoSEQ multiplex PCR reads were re-called with MiXCR into one record per CDR3 protein. The data hold 95,000 or so distinct CDR3 sequences, with roughly 91% observed a single time. The material sequenced was CD8+ T cells from PBMCs. The receptor source for this set is a human donor in good health.

A single count supports this clonotype. The V call is TRBV29-1, the J call TRBJ2-7, with no clear D. CDR3 length: 12 amino acids. V was clipped by 3 bases and J by 4 bases, with 10 bases between them. Germline V lookup: CDR1 SQVTM, CDR2 ANQGSEA. CDR3 nucleotide sequence: TGCAGCGTTGAGGGTCAGGATTACGAGCAGTACTTC. It codes for CSVEGQDYEQYF.

The chain is built from TRBV29-1 and TRBJ1-1, with a tentative D call TRBD1 (5 bases). The CDR3 is 13 amino acids. From germline, CDR1 is SQVTM and CDR2 ANQGSEA. Trimming left V 3 bases short and J 0 bases short, with 8 bases between. The CDR3 loop is CSVESRVNTEAFF. The CDR3 DNA follows: TGCAGCGTTGAGTCCAGGGTGAACACTGAAGCTTTCTTT.

The V gene is TRBV5-1, the J gene TRBJ2-7, with 16 bases fitting TRBD2. CDR1 and CDR2 (germline): SGHRS, YFSETQ. The CDR3 runs 15 residues. J was trimmed by 7 bases and V by 4 bases; bases with no gene match: 5. The CDR3 is CASSPGLAGGTEQYF. In DNA form, the CDR3 reads TGCGCCAGCAGCCCGGGACTAGCGGGGGGGACGGAGCAGTACTTC.

The V gene is TRBV7-3, the J gene TRBJ2-5; TRBD1 or TRBD2 may be the D gene (5 bases each). Germline assignment: CDR1 SGHTA and CDR2 FQGTGA. The CDR3 contains 15 residues. Trimming stripped 1 base from V and 5 bases from J, with 14 bases between. CDR3 nucleotides: TGTGCCAGCAGCTTAAATGGGGGTTCGGGGGAGACCCAGTACTTC. Encoded protein: CASSLNGGSGETQYF.

This chain uses TRBV7-8 with TRBJ2-7, with 11 bases that match TRBD2. Germline lookup yields CDR1 SGHVS and CDR2 FQNEAQ. This CDR3 has 15 amino acids. Unmatched junction bases numbered 10, after V lost 8 bases and J lost 4 bases. DNA for the CDR3: TGTGCCAGCCAGGAATTAGCGGGGGGGCCTTACGAGCAGTACTTC. This codes for CASQELAGGPYEQYF.

This clonotype came up once. The rearrangement uses TRBV29-1 and TRBJ2-3; 13 nucleotides match TRBD2. J gave up 0 bases and V 8 bases, and 5 bases lay outside the gene matches. Germline V gene sequence: CDR1 SQVTM, CDR2 ANQGSEA. The CDR3 runs 15 residues. CDR3 amino acids: CSTSGGAYSTDTQYF. In DNA form, the CDR3 reads TGCAGCACTAGCGGGGGGGCTTATAGCACAGATACGCAGTATTTT.

The V call is TRBV29-1, the J call TRBJ1-1; tentatively, D is TRBD1 (5 bases). The V and J ends lost 1 base and 0 bases respectively, with 15 bases between them. The CDR3 extends over 16 amino acids. CDR1 is SQVTM, CDR2 ANQGSEA, per germline. Written as DNA, the CDR3 is TGCAGCGTTGAAGTCGGTGATAGGGGACTGAACACTGAAGCTTTCTTT. Protein: CSVEVGDRGLNTEAFF.

This clonotype was counted a single time. The chain combines TRBV29-1 with TRBJ2-7, with TRBD1 matching 7 bases. With V trimmed by 0 bases and J by 1 base, 0 bases remained unmatched. Looked up from germline, CDR1 is SQVTM and CDR2 is ANQGSEA. The CDR3 length is 13 residues. The CDR3 reads CSVEEGQSYEQYF. The CDR3 DNA reads as TGCAGCGTTGAAGAGGGACAGTCCTACGAGCAGTACTTC.

This chain joins TRBV7-8 and TRBJ1-2, with D hard to call. From germline, CDR1 is SGHVS and CDR2 FQNEAQ. This CDR3 has 11 residues. Trimming took off 4 bases at V and 8 bases at J, with 8 bases between the two ends. The CDR3 nucleotides read TGTGCCAGCAGCTCCAATGGGGGCTACACCTTC. It encodes CASSSNGGYTF.

This sequence joins TRBV27 and TRBJ2-7; possibly TRBD2 for D (5 bases). The V and J ends lost 3 bases and 2 bases respectively, with 14 bases between them. CDR1 MNHEY and CDR2 SMNVEV come from the germline V gene (reference sequence). The CDR3 runs to 15 residues. CDR3 nucleotides: TGTGCCAGCAGTTTTTCGGGATCTCCTACCTACGAGCAGTACTTC. Protein: CASSFSGSPTYEQYF.

This clonotype appeared a few times. The junction does not match germline at one end; this may be a read error. The J gene is TRBJ1-1, the V gene TRBV4-1; D is perhaps TRBD1 (5 bases). This CDR3 has 12 amino acids. Germline V CDR1 and CDR2: MGHRA, YSYEKL. This CDR3 is CASSQGNTEAFF. The CDR3 nucleotides read TGTGCCAGCAGCCAGGGGAACACTGAAGCTTTCTTT.

This clonotype has a handful of counts. DNA for the CDR3: TGTGCCAGCAGCCAGTTTAGGGGGGGATACGAGCAGTACTTC. Protein sequence: CASSQFRGGYEQYF. The V and J genes are TRBV3-1 and TRBJ2-7, with D perhaps TRBD2 (7 bases). The V and J ends lost 3 bases and 4 bases respectively, with 13 bases between them. The V gene's germline CDR1 is LGHDT and CDR2 YNNKEL (reference sequence). This CDR3 region has 14 residues.

The chain carries TRBV20-1 and TRBJ2-7; D unresolved. V shed 6 bases and J shed 2 bases, with 11 bases lying between them. The CDR3 length is 12 residues. Germline V gives CDR1 DFQATT, CDR2 SNEGSKA (reference sequence). For the CDR3, the DNA is TGCAGTGCCTCAGTAGGGACCTACGAGCAGTACTTC. This encodes CSASVGTYEQYF.

This sequence joins TRBV20-1 and TRBJ2-7; 9 positions match TRBD2. The V gene end was trimmed by 0 bases and the J gene end by 7 bases; junction bases not matched to a gene: 7. Germline lookup yields CDR1 DFQATT and CDR2 SNEGSKA (reference sequence). The CDR3 is made up of 14 amino acids. CDR3 DNA sequence: TGCAGTGCTAGAGATAAAGCGGGGGGCCCGGAGCAGTACTTC. Protein product: CSARDKAGGPEQYF.

The genes are TRBV2 and TRBJ2-3; D gene ambiguous. The CDR3 has 14 amino acids. The germline gives CDR1 SNHLY, CDR2 FYNNEI. Trimming took off 3 bases at V and 1 base at J, with 8 bases between the two ends. The CDR3 is CASSDLSRTDTQYF. DNA for the CDR3: TGTGCCAGCAGTGATCTGTCCCGCACAGATACGCAGTATTTT.

The chain is built from TRBV5-1 and TRBJ2-3; D unclear. CDR3 size: 15 residues. Germline CDR1 SGHRS, CDR2 YFSETQ. Trimming removed 4 bases at V and 2 bases at J, with 14 bases between. CDR3 DNA sequence: TGCGCCAGCAGCCCCCCTTCTTTCCCCACAGATACGCAGTATTTT. It is translated as CASSPPSFPTDTQYF.

This chain links TRBV13 with TRBJ1-2; possible D gene TRBD1, 5 bases. CDR1 and CDR2 (germline): PRHDT, FYEKMQ (reference sequence). This CDR3 contains 16 residues. The germline V and J ends were trimmed by 0 bases and 3 bases, with 14 bases remaining between them. In DNA form, the CDR3 reads TGTGCCAGCAGCTTAGGCCGCGGGGGAAGGGACTATGGCTACACCTTC. It codes for CASSLGRGGRDYGYTF.

DNA of the CDR3: TGCAGTGCTAGAAGCGGGGGCTCGGGGCCCGGGGAGCTGTTTTTT. This translates into CSARSGGSGPGELFF. The chain combines TRBV20-1 with TRBJ2-2; 8 bases fit TRBD2. Germline V gene lookup returns CDR1 DFQATT and CDR2 SNEGSKA (reference sequence). This CDR3 has 15 residues. Unmatched junction bases numbered 8, after V lost 2 bases and J lost 6 bases.

The chain recombines TRBV5-1 with TRBJ2-1; the match to TRBD2 covers 8 bases. Per germline, CDR1 SGHRS and CDR2 YFSETQ. V gave up 3 bases and J gave up 10 bases; unmatched junction bases: 3. The CDR3 length is 12 residues. As DNA, the CDR3 is TGCGCCAGCAGCTCAGCGGGGGTCGAGCAGTTCTTC. Translation: CASSSAGVEQFF.

J is TRBJ2-2 and V is TRBV4-1; 7 bases line up with TRBD2. Trimming removed 5 bases from V and 1 base from J; junction bases left unmatched: 4. In germline, CDR1 is MGHRA, CDR2 YSYEKL. The CDR3 runs 15 residues. CDR3 nucleotides: TGCGCCAGCAGCATCGCTAGCGGGAACACCGGGGAGCTGTTTTTT. The encoded protein is CASSIASGNTGELFF.

The chain employs TRBV30 and TRBJ1-2; D might be TRBD1 (5 bases). CDR1 is GTSNPN, CDR2 SVGIG, per germline (reference sequence). This CDR3 is built from 14 residues. Trimming pared 1 base from V and 8 bases from J, leaving 17 bases between. The CDR3 bases are TGTGCCTGGAGTGCCTCGGGGGATGGAAAAGGCTACACCTTC. Translated: CAWSASGDGKGYTF. Supplemented by reference TRBV30 and TRBJ1-2, the full variable domain reads SQTIHQWPATLVQPVGSPLSLECTVEGTSNPNLYWYRQAAGRGLQLLFYSVGIGQISSEVPQNLSASRPQDRQFILSSKKLLLSDSGFYLCAWSASGDGKGYTFGSGTRLTVV.